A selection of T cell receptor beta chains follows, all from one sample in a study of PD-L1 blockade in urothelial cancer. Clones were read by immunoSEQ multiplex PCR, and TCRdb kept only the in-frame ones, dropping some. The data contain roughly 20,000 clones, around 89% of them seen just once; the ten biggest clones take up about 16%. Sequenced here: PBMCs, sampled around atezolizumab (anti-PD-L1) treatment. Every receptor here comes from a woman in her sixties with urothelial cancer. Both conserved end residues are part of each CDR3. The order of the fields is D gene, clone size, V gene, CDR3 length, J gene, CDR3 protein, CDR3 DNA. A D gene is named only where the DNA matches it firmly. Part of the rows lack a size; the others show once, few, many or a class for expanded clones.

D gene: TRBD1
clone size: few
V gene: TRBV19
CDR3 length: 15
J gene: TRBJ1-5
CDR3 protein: CASSIMGQGNQPQHF
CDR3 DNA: TGTGCCAGTAGTATTATGGGACAGGGGAATCAGCCCCAGCATTTT

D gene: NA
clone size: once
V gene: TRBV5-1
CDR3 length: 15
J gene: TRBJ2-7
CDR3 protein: CASSLGTASSYEQYF
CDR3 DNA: TGCGCCAGCAGCTTGGGGACAGCGAGCTCCTACGAGCAGTACTTC

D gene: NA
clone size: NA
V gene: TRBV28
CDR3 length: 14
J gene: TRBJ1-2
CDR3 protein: CASRDHQGWKGYTF
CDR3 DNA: TGTGCCAGCAGGGACCACCAGGGATGGAAGGGCTACACCTTC

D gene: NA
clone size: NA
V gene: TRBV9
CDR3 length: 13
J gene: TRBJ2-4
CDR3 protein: CASSSDYKNIQYF
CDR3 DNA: TGTGCCAGCAGCTCAGACTACAAAAACATTCAGTACTTC

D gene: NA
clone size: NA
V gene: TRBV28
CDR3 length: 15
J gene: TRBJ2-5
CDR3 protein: CASSLRLAPKETQYF
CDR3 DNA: TGTGCCAGCAGTTTGAGGCTAGCGCCTAAGGAGACCCAGTACTTC

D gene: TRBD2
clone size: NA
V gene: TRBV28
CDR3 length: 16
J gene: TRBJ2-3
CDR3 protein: CASKEAGGPRTDTQYF
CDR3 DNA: TGTGCCAGCAAGGAAGCGGGAGGGCCCCGCACAGATACGCAGTATTTT

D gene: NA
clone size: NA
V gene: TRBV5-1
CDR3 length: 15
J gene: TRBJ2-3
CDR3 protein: CASSLSSSGTDTQYF
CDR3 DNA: TGCGCCAGCAGCTTGAGTTCCAGCGGGACAGATACGCAGTATTTT

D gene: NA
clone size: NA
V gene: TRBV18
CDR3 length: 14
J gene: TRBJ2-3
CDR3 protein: CASSPGRFVSTQYF
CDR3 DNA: TGTGCCAGCTCACCAGGGAGGTTTGTGAGTACGCAGTATTTT

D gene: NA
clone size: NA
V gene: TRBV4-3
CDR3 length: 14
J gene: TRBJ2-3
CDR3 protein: CASSQDRSGDTQYF
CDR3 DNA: TGCGCCAGCAGCCAAGATAGGTCGGGTGATACGCAGTATTTT

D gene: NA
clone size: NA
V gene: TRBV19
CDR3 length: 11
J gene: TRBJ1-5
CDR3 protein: CASSSGGLGHF
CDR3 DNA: TGTGCCAGTAGTTCAGGAGGGTTAGGGCATTTT

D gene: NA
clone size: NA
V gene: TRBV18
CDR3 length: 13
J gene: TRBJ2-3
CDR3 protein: CASSPTVADTQYF
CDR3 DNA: TGTGCCAGCTCACCAACGGTGGCAGATACGCAGTATTTT

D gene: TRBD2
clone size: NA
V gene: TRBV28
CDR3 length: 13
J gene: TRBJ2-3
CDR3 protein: CASSWTSGRSQYF
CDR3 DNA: TGTGCCAGCAGTTGGACTAGCGGGAGGTCGCAGTATTTT

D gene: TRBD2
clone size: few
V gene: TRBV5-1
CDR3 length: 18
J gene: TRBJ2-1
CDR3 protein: CASSYIAGGNAGYNEQFF
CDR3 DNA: TGCGCCAGCAGCTACATAGCGGGAGGGAACGCCGGATACAATGAGCAGTTCTTC

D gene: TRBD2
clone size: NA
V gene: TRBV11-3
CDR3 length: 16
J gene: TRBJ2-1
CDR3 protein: CASSSRLAGGGNEQFF
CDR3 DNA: TGTGCCAGCAGCTCTCGACTAGCGGGAGGCGGCAATGAGCAGTTCTTC

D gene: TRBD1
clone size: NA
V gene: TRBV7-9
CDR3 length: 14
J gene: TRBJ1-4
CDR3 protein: CASSLGQGNEKLFF
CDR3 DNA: TGTGCCAGCAGCTTGGGACAGGGGAATGAAAAACTGTTTTTT

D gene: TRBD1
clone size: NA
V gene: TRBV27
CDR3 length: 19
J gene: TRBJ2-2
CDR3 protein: CASRQYGQGSASVPGELFF
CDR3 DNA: TGTGCCAGCCGCCAATACGGACAGGGGAGCGCATCCGTACCCGGGGAGCTGTTTTTT

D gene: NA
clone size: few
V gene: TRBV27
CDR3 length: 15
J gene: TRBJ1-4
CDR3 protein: CASSSTGTPGEKLFF
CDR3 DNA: TGTGCCAGCAGTTCTACCGGGACACCAGGTGAAAAACTGTTTTTT

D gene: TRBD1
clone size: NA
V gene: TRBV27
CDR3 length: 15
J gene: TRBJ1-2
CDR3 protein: CASSLGTGLNYGYTF
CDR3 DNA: TGTGCCAGCAGTTTAGGGACAGGGCTTAACTATGGCTACACCTTC

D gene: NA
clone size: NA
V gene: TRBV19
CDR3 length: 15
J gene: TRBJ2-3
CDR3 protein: CASSIFGVSTDTQYF
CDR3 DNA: TGTGCCAGTAGTATATTCGGGGTTAGCACAGATACGCAGTATTTT

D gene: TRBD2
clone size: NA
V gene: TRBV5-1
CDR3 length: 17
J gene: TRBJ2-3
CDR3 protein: CASSLAGRGSSTDTQYF
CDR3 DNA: TGCGCCAGCAGCTTGGCGGGGCGGGGGTCTAGCACAGATACGCAGTATTTT

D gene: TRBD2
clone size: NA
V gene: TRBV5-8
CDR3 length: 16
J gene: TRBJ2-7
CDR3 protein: CASSLPGLAGSREQYF
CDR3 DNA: TGTGCCAGCAGCCTTCCAGGACTAGCGGGATCGCGAGAGCAGTACTTC

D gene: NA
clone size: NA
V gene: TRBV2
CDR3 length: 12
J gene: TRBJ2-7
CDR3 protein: CASAGGDYEQYF
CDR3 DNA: TGTGCCTCCGCCGGCGGGGACTACGAGCAGTACTTC

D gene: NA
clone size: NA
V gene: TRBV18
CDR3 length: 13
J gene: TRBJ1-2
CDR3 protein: CASSPDRNYGYTF
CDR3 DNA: TGTGCCAGCTCACCCGACAGGAACTATGGCTACACCTTC

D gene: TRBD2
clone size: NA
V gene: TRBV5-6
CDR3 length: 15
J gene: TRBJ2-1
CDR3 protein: CASSPGLAGTNEQFF
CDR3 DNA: TGTGCCAGCAGCCCCGGACTAGCGGGTACCAATGAGCAGTTCTTC

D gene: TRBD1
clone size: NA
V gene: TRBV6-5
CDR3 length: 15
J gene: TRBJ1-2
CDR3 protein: CASSLRQGANYGYTF
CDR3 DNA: TGTGCCAGCAGCCTAAGACAGGGGGCTAACTATGGCTACACCTTC

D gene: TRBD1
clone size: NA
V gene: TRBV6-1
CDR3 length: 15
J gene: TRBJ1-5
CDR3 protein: CASITTGGQSQPQHF
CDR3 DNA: TGTGCCAGCATCACCACAGGGGGGCAGTCTCAGCCCCAGCATTTT

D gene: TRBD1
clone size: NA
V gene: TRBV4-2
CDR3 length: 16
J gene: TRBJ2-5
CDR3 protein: CASSHFSGGTQETQYF
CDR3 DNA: TGTGCCAGCAGCCACTTCTCAGGGGGTACCCAAGAGACCCAGTACTTC

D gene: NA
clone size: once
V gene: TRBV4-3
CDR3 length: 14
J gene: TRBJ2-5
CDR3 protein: CASSLRGNRETQYF
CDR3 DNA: TGCGCCAGCAGCCTAAGGGGGAACAGGGAGACCCAGTACTTC

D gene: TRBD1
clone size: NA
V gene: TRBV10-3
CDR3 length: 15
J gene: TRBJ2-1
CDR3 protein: CAISGDRLSYNEQFF
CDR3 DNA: TGTGCCATCAGTGGGGACAGGCTGTCCTACAATGAGCAGTTCTTC

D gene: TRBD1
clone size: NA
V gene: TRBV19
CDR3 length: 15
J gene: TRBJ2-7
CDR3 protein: CASSIRDRGSYEQYF
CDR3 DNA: TGTGCCAGTAGTATAAGGGACAGGGGGTCCTACGAGCAGTACTTC

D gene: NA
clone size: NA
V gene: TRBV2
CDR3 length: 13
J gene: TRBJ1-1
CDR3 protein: CASTRQENTEAFF
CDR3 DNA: TGTGCCAGCACACGACAGGAAAACACTGAAGCTTTCTTT

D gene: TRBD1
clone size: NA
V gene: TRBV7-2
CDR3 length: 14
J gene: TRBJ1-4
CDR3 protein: CASSLNRGNEKLFF
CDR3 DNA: TGTGCCAGCAGCTTAAACAGGGGGAACGAAAAACTGTTTTTT

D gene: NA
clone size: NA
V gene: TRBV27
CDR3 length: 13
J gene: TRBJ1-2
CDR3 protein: CASRRSQGYGYTF
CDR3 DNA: TGTGCCAGCAGAAGGAGTCAGGGCTATGGCTACACCTTC

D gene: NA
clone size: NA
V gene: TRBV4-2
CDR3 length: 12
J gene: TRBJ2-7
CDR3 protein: CASSQDEGRLNF
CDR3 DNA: TGTGCCAGCAGCCAAGATGAGGGTAGGTTGAACTTC

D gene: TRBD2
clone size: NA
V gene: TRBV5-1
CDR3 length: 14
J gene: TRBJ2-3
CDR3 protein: CASSSNERGDTQYF
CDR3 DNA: TGCGCCAGCAGCTCAAACGAGCGGGGAGATACGCAGTATTTT

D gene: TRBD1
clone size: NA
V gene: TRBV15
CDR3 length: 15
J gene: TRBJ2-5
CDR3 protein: CATRAGTGGWETQYF
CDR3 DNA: TGTGCCACCAGAGCCGGGACAGGGGGCTGGGAGACCCAGTACTTC

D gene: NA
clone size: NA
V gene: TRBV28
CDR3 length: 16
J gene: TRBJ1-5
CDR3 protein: CASTETRGRGGQPQHF
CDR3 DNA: TGTGCCAGCACCGAGACCAGGGGTCGTGGGGGTCAGCCCCAGCATTTT

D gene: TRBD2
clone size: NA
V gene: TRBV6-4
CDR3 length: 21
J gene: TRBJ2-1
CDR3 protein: CARGDTTGTSGRASSYNEQFF
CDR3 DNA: TGTGCCAGGGGTGACACGACCGGGACTAGCGGGAGGGCAAGTTCCTACAATGAGCAGTTCTTC

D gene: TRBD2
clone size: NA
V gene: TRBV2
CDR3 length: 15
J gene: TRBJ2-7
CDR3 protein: CASSEVGRAVYEQYF
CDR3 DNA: TGTGCCAGCAGTGAAGTGGGGAGGGCCGTCTACGAGCAGTACTTC

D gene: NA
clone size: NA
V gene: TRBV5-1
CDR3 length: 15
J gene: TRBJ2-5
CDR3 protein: CASSPRSTNVETQYF
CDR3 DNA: TGCGCCAGCAGCCCCCGGTCCACGAATGTGGAGACCCAGTACTTC